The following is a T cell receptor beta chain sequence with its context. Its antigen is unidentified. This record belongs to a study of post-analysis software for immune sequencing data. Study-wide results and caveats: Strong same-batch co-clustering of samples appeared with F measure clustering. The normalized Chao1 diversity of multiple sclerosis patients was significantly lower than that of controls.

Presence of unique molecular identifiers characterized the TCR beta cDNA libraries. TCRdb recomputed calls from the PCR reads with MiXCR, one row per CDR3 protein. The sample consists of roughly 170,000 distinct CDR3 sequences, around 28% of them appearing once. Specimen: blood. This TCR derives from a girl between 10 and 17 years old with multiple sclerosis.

DNA of the CDR3: TGTGCCAGCAGTTTATCTAGCGGGGGCACAGATACGCAGTATTTT. This encodes CASSLSSGGTDTQYF. The V and J genes are TRBV27 and TRBJ2-3, with 8 positions matching TRBD2. The CDR3 is made up of 15 amino acids. Germline V gene lookup returns CDR1 MNHEY and CDR2 SMNVEV (reference sequence). V lost 0 bases to trimming and J lost 1 base; unmatched junction nucleotides: 0.